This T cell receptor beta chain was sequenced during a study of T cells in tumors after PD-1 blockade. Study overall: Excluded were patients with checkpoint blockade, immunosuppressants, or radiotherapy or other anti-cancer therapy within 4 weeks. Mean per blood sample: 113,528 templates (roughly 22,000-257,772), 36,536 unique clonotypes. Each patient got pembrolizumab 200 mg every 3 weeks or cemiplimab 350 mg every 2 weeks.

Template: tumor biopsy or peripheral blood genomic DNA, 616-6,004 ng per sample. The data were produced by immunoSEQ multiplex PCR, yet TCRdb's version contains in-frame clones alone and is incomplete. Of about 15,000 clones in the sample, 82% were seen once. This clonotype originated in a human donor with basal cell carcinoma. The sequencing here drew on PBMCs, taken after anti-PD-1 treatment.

The CDR3 spells CASSLVGERGEAFF. In DNA, the CDR3 is TGTGCCAGCAGCTTGGTAGGGGAAAGGGGTGAAGCTTTCTTT. V and J are TRBV5-5 and TRBJ1-1; D might be TRBD1 (5 bases). The ends were cut back, 0 bases at V and 7 bases at J, with 13 bases in the middle. CDR1 is SGHKS, CDR2 YYEKEE, per germline (reference sequence). The CDR3 runs to 14 residues.